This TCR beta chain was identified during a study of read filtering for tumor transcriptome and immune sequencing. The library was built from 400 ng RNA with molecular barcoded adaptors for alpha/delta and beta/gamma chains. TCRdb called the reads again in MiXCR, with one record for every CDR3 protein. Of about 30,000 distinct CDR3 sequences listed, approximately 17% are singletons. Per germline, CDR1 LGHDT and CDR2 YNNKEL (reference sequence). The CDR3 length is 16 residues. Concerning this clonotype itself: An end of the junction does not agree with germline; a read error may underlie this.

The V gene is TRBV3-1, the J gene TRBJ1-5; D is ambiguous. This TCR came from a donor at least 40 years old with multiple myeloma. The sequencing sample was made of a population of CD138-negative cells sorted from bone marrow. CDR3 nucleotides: TGTGCCAGCTTCCAAGATCTAGGTGGGAGCAATCAGCCGCAGCACTTT. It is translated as CASFQDLGGSNQPQHF.